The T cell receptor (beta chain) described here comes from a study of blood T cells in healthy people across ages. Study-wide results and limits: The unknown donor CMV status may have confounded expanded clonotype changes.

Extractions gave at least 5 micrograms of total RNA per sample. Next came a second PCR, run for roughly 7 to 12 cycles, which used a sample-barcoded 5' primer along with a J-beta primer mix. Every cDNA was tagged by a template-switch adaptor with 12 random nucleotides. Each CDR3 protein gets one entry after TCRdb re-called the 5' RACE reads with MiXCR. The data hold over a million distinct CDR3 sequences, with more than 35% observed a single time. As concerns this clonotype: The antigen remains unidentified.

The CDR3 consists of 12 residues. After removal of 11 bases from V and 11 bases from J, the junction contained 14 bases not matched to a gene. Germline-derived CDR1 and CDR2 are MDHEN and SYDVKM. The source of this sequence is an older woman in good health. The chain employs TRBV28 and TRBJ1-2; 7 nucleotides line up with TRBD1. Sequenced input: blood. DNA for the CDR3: TGTGCCGGCAAAGCTTTAGGCAGGGGGTACACCTTC. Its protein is CAGKALGRGYTF.